The clone carrying this T cell receptor (beta chain) showed up just a few times. Antigen specificity is unknown. The data were obtained in a study of T cells after yellow fever vaccination. Across the whole study: SMART-Seq v4 Ultra Low Input prepared libraries from low-cell fractions. Study-wide results and caveats: A secondary response was less intense yet reached its peak sooner, at day 5 versus 15. Although most clonotypes did not, a small share appeared in both CD4 and CD8 compartments. Detected again after the booster were most primary-vaccination clones, at 95% to 97% CD4 and 70% to 90% CD8.

V gave up 6 bases and J gave up 3 bases, with 15 bases separating them. Germline assignment: CDR1 SQVTM and CDR2 ANQGSEA. CDR3 length: 13 amino acids. One entry per CDR3 protein, called by TCRdb with MiXCR from the 5' RACE reads. The sample comprises some 500,000 distinct CDR3 sequences, around an eighth of which are singletons, and 11% to 15% rests with the top ten. This chain uses TRBV29-1 with TRBJ2-7; maybe TRBD1 (5 bases). The clonotype comes from a man in his thirties or forties who received the YFV17D yellow fever vaccine. Specimen: PBMCs, collected on the day of the yellow fever booster vaccination. In nucleotides, the CDR3 is TGCAGCGTCGCCGATGACAGAAACTACGAGCAGTACTTC. As protein: CSVADDRNYEQYF.